The 22 T cell receptor beta chains reported below all come from one sample, sequenced in a study of blood T cell repertoires in COVID-19. Sequencing used immunoSEQ multiplex PCR; TCRdb keeps in-frame clones, though not all of them. The repertoire holds 90,000 to 120,000 clones, with around 88% as singletons. The source material was peripheral blood. The origin of the receptors is a man aged 50-60 years with active or convalescent COVID-19.

This chain links TRBV6-5 with TRBJ1-4; TRBD1 agrees at 9 bases. The CDR3 has 14 residues. Trimming took 6 bases from V and 6 from J; bases not matched to a gene: 5. Germline loops: CDR1 MNHEY, CDR2 SVGAGI. The CDR3 protein is CASRTGDRDEKLFF. Written as DNA, the CDR3 is TGTGCCAGCAGGACGGGGGACAGGGATGAAAAACTGTTTTTT.

This chain links TRBV28 with TRBJ2-3, with 10 bases aligning to TRBD2. Losses at the gene ends were 6 bases for V and 5 bases for J; bases not matched to a gene: 20. In germline, CDR1 is MDHEN, CDR2 SYDVKM. This CDR3 is built from 19 residues. In nucleotides, the CDR3 is TGTGCCAGCAGCCATATAGCGGGAGGTCTCAAGGGGCGTGGAGATACGCAGTATTTT. Translated, it gives CASSHIAGGLKGRGDTQYF. The full variable domain, with the rest looked up from reference TRBV28 and TRBJ2-3, is DVKVTQSSRYLVKRTGEKVFLECVQDMDHENMFWYRQDPGLGLRLIYFSYDVKMKEKGDIPEGYSVSREKKERFSLILESASTNQTSMYLCASSHIAGGLKGRGDTQYFGPGTRLTVL.

CDR3 region: CASSLEGALGNQPQHF. CDR3 DNA sequence: TGTGCCAGCTCACTCGAGGGGGCGCTGGGCAATCAGCCCCAGCATTTT. The chain has TRBV18 and TRBJ1-5; 7 nucleotides match TRBD1. From germline, CDR1 is KGHSH and CDR2 LQKENI. The length of the CDR3 is 16 residues. The junction had 8 bases not matched to a gene; V was cut back by 4 bases and J by 2 bases.

The gene calls are TRBV19 and TRBJ2-5; 13 nucleotides align to TRBD2. The CDR3 spans 18 residues. The germline gives CDR1 LNHDA, CDR2 SQIVND (reference sequence). V lost 1 base, J lost 4 bases, and 9 bases stayed unmatched. This CDR3 reads CASSIGRRTSGRRETQYF. CDR3 nucleotide sequence: TGTGCCAGTAGTATAGGTCGAAGGACTAGCGGGAGAAGAGAGACCCAGTACTTC.

The rearrangement joins TRBV6-5 to TRBJ2-1; maybe TRBD1 (6 bases). This CDR3 comprises 16 residues. CDR1 is MNHEY, CDR2 SVGAGI, per germline. V shed 0 bases and J shed 5 bases, with 14 bases lying between them. The CDR3 nucleotides read TGTGCCAGCAGTTACTCGTGGGGGCGTCTAAACAATGAGCAGTTCTTC. Protein sequence: CASSYSWGRLNNEQFF.

This rearrangement joins TRBV19 to TRBJ2-5; 12 bases are a match to TRBD1. The CDR3 is 15 amino acids. With V trimmed by 5 bases and J by 5 bases, 6 bases remained unmatched. Looked up from germline, CDR1 is LNHDA and CDR2 is SQIVND (reference sequence). The CDR3, as DNA: TGTGCCAGTAGTCAGGGGACAGGGGGCAGGGAGACCCAGTACTTC. It codes for CASSQGTGGRETQYF. Combining the CDR3 with reference TRBV19 and TRBJ2-5 gives the whole variable domain DGGITQSPKYLFRKEGQNVTLSCEQNLNHDAMYWYRQDPGQGLRLIYYSQIVNDFQKGDIAEGYSVSREKKESFPLTVTSAQKNPTAFYLCASSQGTGGRETQYFGPGTRLLVL.

The genes are TRBV7-2 and TRBJ2-4; maybe TRBD2 (5 bases). V was cut by 1 base and J by 2 bases, with 9 bases left in between. Germline assignment: CDR1 SGHTA and CDR2 FQGNSA. The CDR3 runs 15 residues. The CDR3: CASSLGVTTKNIQYF. The CDR3 DNA reads TGTGCCAGCAGCTTAGGTGTGACTACCAAAAACATTCAGTACTTC. Full variable domain (missing parts from reference TRBV7-2 and TRBJ2-4): GAGVSQSPSNKVTEKGKDVELRCDPISGHTALYWYRQSLGQGLEFLIYFQGNSAPDKSGLPSDRFSAERTGGSVSTLTIQRTQQEDSAVYLCASSLGVTTKNIQYFGAGTRLSVL.

V and J are TRBV15 and TRBJ1-5; D remains ambiguous. CDR3 length equals 17 residues. Germline CDR1 is LNHNV and CDR2 is YYDKDF (reference sequence). V shed 3 bases and J shed 5 bases, with 20 bases lying between them. The CDR3 DNA reads as TGTGCCACCAGCAGTGATCTCACGGGAGGGCCCGATCAGCCCCAGCATTTT. It translates to CATSSDLTGGPDQPQHF. The whole variable domain, filled in from reference TRBV15 and TRBJ1-5, reads DAMVIQNPRYQVTQFGKPVTLSCSQTLNHNVMYWYQQKSSQAPKLLFHYYDKDFNNEADTPDNFQSRRPNTSFCFLDIRSPGLGDTAMYLCATSSDLTGGPDQPQHFGDGTRLSIL.

This chain uses TRBV4-1 with TRBJ1-5, with no clear D. The V end lost 0 bases, the J end lost 6 bases, and 12 bases lay between the germline ends. There are 15 residues in the CDR3. Germline CDR1 and CDR2: MGHRA and YSYEKL. CDR3 protein: CASSQDPPPPQPQHF. As DNA, the CDR3 is TGCGCCAGCAGCCAAGACCCTCCTCCCCCTCAGCCCCAGCATTTT.

The V gene is TRBV5-5, the J gene TRBJ2-7; 7 bases match TRBD1. The CDR3 covers 13 residues. J was trimmed by 2 bases and V by 7 bases; bases with no gene match: 6. CDR1 is SGHKS and CDR2 is YYEKEE in the germline V gene (reference sequence). This CDR3 is CASLTTGAYEQYF. The CDR3 DNA follows: TGTGCCAGCCTTACTACAGGGGCCTACGAGCAGTACTTC.

The chain is built from TRBV27 and TRBJ2-3; D remains unclear. The CDR3 covers 13 residues. Trimming took 0 bases from V and 6 from J, leaving 7 bases between them. The germline V gene encodes CDR1 MNHEY and CDR2 SMNVEV (reference sequence). The CDR3 DNA follows: TGTGCCAGCAGTTTATCGATGGCCGATACGCAGTATTTT. It codes for CASSLSMADTQYF.

V and J are TRBV6-5 and TRBJ2-1, with D possibly TRBD2 on 6 matching bases. Trimming left V 5 bases short and J 2 bases short, with 10 bases between. Per the germline V gene, CDR1 is MNHEY and CDR2 is SVGAGI. This CDR3 has 14 amino acids. The CDR3 sequence: CASSPGLTYNEQFF. CDR3 nucleotides: TGTGCCAGCAGTCCGGGACTTACCTACAATGAGCAGTTCTTC.

This chain uses TRBV6-5 with TRBJ1-5; 8 nucleotides line up with TRBD1. This CDR3 is 15 amino acids long. CDR1 MNHEY and CDR2 SVGAGI come from the germline V gene. The V gene end was trimmed by 6 bases and the J gene end by 6 bases; junction bases not matched to a gene: 10. In nucleotides, the CDR3 is TGTGCCAGCAGACCCGGACAGGGTCTAAGTCAGCCCCAGCATTTT. Encoded protein: CASRPGQGLSQPQHF.

Only a few counts were recorded for this clone. CDR3 loop: CASSLGGGMGNQPQHF. The CDR3 DNA reads as TGTGCCAGCAGCTTAGGAGGGGGCATGGGCAATCAGCCCCAGCATTTT. V gene TRBV7-2 combines with J gene TRBJ1-5; 7 bases line up with TRBD1. This CDR3 is 16 amino acids long. V was clipped by 1 base and J by 2 bases; unmatched bases: 5. CDR1 is SGHTA, CDR2 FQGNSA, per germline.

This clone was seen a handful of times. This chain connects TRBV14 to TRBJ2-3; TRBD2 agrees at 11 bases. Germline CDR1 is SGHDN and CDR2 is FVKESK. This CDR3 comprises 16 residues. After removal of 4 bases from V and 1 base from J, the junction contained 4 bases not matched to a gene. CDR3 DNA sequence: TGTGCCAGCAGCCTCCAACTAGCGGGGGGCACAGATACGCAGTATTTT. Protein sequence: CASSLQLAGGTDTQYF.

CDR3 DNA: TGTGCCAGCAGTGAGAAGCGGGAGGGCTACAATGAGCAGTTCTTC. Translated: CASSEKREGYNEQFF. The chain links TRBV2 to TRBJ2-1, with 10 bases lining up with TRBD2. This CDR3 contains 15 residues. CDR1 SNHLY and CDR2 FYNNEI come from the germline V gene. Trimming removed 3 bases from V and 3 bases from J; junction bases left unmatched: 2.

The chain uses TRBV13 and TRBJ2-7; maybe TRBD2 (7 bases). The V and J ends lost 4 bases and 4 bases respectively, with 17 bases between them. This CDR3 contains 15 residues. Per germline, CDR1 PRHDT and CDR2 FYEKMQ (reference sequence). The CDR3 loop reads CASSSLLGGGYEQYF. The DNA of the CDR3 is TGTGCCAGCAGCTCGTTGCTAGGGGGGGGTTACGAGCAGTACTTC.

V gene TRBV15 combines with J gene TRBJ2-1; 7 bases fit TRBD1. The CDR3 has 19 amino acids. From germline, CDR1 is LNHNV and CDR2 YYDKDF (reference sequence). V trimming: 1 base; J trimming: 1 base; junction bases outside the gene matches: 13. The CDR3 DNA reads as TGTGCCACCAGCAGAGGATTATTATTACAGGGGTCTTCCTACAATGAGCAGTTCTTC. Protein product: CATSRGLLLQGSSYNEQFF.

The chain couples TRBV6-6 to TRBJ1-1, with TRBD1 matching 9 bases. Germline V CDR1 and CDR2: MNHNY, SVGAGI (reference sequence). The V segment lost 1 base and the J segment 5 bases; nucleotides outside the gene matches: 5. The CDR3 is made up of 15 amino acids. CDR3: CASSYLGTGSTEAFF. For the CDR3, the DNA is TGTGCCAGCAGTTACTTAGGGACAGGGTCGACTGAAGCTTTCTTT.

The rearrangement joins TRBV5-6 to TRBJ1-2; a possible D gene is TRBD1 (6 bases). V was shortened by 4 bases and J by 1 base, with 17 bases between the two germline ends. CDR1 SGHDT and CDR2 YYEEEE come from the germline V gene. This CDR3 has 16 amino acids. This chain's CDR3 is CASSAPGTPHNYGYTF. CDR3 DNA sequence: TGTGCCAGCAGCGCGCCCGGGACACCACATAACTATGGCTACACCTTC.

V is TRBV7-2 and J is TRBJ2-3; 15 bases are shared with TRBD2. V shed 4 bases, J shed 4 bases, and the junction held 6 bases outside the gene matches. CDR3 length equals 17 residues. Germline V gives CDR1 SGHTA, CDR2 FQGNSA. Here the CDR3 reads CASSSRTSGRAPDTQYF. The DNA of the CDR3 is TGTGCCAGCAGCTCTCGGACTAGCGGGAGGGCCCCAGATACGCAGTATTTT. The full variable domain, rest sourced from reference TRBV7-2 and TRBJ2-3, is GAGVSQSPSNKVTEKGKDVELRCDPISGHTALYWYRQSLGQGLEFLIYFQGNSAPDKSGLPSDRFSAERTGGSVSTLTIQRTQQEDSAVYLCASSSRTSGRAPDTQYFGPGTRLTVL.

This clone turned up a few times. The V gene is TRBV6-2 or TRBV6-3, the J gene TRBJ1-5, with D possibly being TRBD1 (5 bases). Per the germline V gene, CDR1 is MNHEY and CDR2 is SVGEGT. This CDR3 is built from 14 residues. V was cut by 2 bases and J by 4 bases, with 9 bases left in between. As DNA, the CDR3 is TGTGCCAGCAGTTACCGGCGACAGAATCAGCCCCAGCATTTT. It yields the protein CASSYRRQNQPQHF.